This T cell receptor beta chain is from a study of CD8 T cells in Susac syndrome. Reverse transcription of roughly 0.5 to 1 ug RNA was performed with random hexamers. Multiplex PCR with immunoSEQ amplified the TCR beta CDR3 across 54 Vbeta and 13 Jbeta. TCRdb ran MiXCR on the immunoSEQ multiplex PCR reads and lists one entry per CDR3 protein. The table lists about 150,000 distinct CDR3 sequences, 85% to 95% of them singletons. Germline CDR1 and CDR2: SQVTM and ANQGSEA. With 6 bases clipped from V and 3 bases from J, the junction kept 11 bases outside the gene matches. The CDR3 runs 15 residues. The genes are TRBV29-1 and TRBJ1-2, with 9 nucleotides matching TRBD1. The TCR comes from a human donor with multiple sclerosis. Sequencing used CD8+ T cells from PBMCs. The CDR3 protein is CSVNPGTGMHYGYTF. The CDR3 nucleotides are TGCAGCGTGAACCCCGGGACAGGGATGCACTATGGCTACACCTTC.